This T cell receptor beta chain was obtained from a study of blood T cell repertoires in COVID-19. Across the whole study: The samples span acute and convalescent COVID-19 from the United States, Italy and Spain. T cells, B-cell-depleted T cells, or PBMCs supplied cDNA or gDNA.

The Seattle site enrolled patients during active infection and followed them longitudinally. As handled by the study authors: Nucleated cell number was recorded as an estimate derived from reference gene primer amplification. Using immunoSEQ multiplex PCR, the repertoire was profiled, and TCRdb retains in-frame clones only, with some absent. The V and J calls and clone size come from that table; D and trimming were worked out from the DNA. In the table there are under 55,000 clones, about 89% of which are singletons. Looked up from germline, CDR1 is MNHEY and CDR2 is SVGAGI. This CDR3 has 14 residues. With V trimmed by 6 bases and J by 5 bases, 8 bases remained unmatched.

The sequenced material came from peripheral blood. The TCR comes from a woman of 80 years or more with COVID-19, enrolled during active disease. V usage is TRBV6-5 and J usage is TRBJ2-7, with 9 bases that match TRBD1. CDR3 DNA sequence: TGTGCCAGCAGCGGACAGGGGTTGAGAAACGAGCAGTACTTC. Translated, it gives CASSGQGLRNEQYF.